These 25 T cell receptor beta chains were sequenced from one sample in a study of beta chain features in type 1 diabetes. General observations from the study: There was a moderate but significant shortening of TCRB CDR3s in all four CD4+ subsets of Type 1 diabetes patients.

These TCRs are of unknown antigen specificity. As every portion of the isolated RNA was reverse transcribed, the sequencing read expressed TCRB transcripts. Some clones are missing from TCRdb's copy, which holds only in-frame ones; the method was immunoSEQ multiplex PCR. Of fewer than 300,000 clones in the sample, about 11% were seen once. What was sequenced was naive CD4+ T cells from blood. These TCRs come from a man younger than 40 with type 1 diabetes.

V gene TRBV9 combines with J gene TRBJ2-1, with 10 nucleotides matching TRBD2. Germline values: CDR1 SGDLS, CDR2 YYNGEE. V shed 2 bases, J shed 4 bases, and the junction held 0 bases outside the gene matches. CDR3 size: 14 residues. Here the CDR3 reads CASSVTSGYNEQFF. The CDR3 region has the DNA TGTGCCAGCAGCGTGACTAGCGGGTACAATGAGCAGTTCTTC.

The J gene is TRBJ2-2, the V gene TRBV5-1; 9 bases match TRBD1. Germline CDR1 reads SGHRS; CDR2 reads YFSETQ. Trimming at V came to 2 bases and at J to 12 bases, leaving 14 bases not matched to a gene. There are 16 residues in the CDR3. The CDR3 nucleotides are TGCGCCAGCAGCTTTGCCGGACAGGGGAGTCGGAGGAAGCTGTTTTTT. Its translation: CASSFAGQGSRRKLFF.

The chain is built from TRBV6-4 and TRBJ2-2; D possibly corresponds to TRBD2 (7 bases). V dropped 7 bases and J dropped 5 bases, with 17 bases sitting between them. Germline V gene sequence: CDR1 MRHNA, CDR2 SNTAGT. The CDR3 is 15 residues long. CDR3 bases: TGTGCCAGCACGGTCCGGGCGGGGGCGACCGGGGAGCTGTTTTTT. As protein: CASTVRAGATGELFF.

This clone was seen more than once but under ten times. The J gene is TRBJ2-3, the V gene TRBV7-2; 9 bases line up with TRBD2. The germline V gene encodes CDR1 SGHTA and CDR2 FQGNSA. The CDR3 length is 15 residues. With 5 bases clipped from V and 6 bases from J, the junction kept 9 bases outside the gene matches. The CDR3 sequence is CASSTQIAGEDTQYF. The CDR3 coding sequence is TGTGCCAGCAGCACCCAGATAGCGGGGGAGGATACGCAGTATTTT.

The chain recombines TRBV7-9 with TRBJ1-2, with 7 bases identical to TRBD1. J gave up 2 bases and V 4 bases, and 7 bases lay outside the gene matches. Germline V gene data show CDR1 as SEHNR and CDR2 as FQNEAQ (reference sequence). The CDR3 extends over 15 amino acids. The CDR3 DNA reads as TGTGCCAGCAGCTCGTGGGACAGACTCAACTATGGCTACACCTTC. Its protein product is CASSSWDRLNYGYTF.

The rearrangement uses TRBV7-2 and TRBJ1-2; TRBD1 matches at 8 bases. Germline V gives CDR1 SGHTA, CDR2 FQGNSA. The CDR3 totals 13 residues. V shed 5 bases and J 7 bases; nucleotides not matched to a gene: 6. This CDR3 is CASSRDRGGGYTF. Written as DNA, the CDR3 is TGTGCCAGCAGCCGCGACAGGGGAGGTGGCTACACCTTC.

CDR3 loop: CASSPLWTGSSETQYF. In DNA, the CDR3 is TGTGCCAGCAGTCCGCTCTGGACAGGGAGCAGTGAGACCCAGTACTTC. The genes are TRBV7-9 and TRBJ2-5; TRBD1 aligns across 8 bases. The CDR3 extends over 16 amino acids. The trim removed 6 bases at V and 5 bases at J, leaving 14 bases unmatched. CDR1 is SEHNR and CDR2 is FQNEAQ in the germline V gene (reference sequence).

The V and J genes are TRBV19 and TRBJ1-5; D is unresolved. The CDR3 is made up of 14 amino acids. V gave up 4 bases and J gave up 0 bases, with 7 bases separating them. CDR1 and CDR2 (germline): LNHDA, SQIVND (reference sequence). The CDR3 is CASSTLISNQPQHF. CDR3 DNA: TGTGCCAGTAGTACCTTAATTAGCAATCAGCCCCAGCATTTT.

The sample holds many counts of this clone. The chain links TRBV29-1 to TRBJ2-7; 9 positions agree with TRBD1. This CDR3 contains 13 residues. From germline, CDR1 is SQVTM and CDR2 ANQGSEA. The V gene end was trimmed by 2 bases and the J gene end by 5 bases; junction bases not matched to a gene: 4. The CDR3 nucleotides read TGCAGCGTTGAACAAACAGGGGGCGACGAGCAGTACTTC. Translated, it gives CSVEQTGGDEQYF.

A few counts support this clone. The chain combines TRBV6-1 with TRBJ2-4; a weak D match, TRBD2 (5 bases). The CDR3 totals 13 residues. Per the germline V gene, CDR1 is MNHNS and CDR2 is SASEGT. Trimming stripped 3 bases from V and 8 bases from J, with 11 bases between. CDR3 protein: CASSDTLGDIQYF. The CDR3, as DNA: TGTGCCAGCAGTGACACCCTCGGGGACATTCAGTACTTC.

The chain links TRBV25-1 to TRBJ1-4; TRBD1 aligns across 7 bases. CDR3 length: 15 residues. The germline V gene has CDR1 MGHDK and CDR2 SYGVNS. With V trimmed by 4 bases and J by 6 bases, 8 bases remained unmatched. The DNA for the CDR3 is TGTGCCAGCAGTGTCTTCGGGACAGCGGATGAAAAACTGTTTTTT. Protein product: CASSVFGTADEKLFF.

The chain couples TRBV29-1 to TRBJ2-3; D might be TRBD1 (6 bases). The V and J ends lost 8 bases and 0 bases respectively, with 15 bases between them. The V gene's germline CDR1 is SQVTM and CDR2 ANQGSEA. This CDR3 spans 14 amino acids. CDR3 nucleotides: TGCAGCTCCCGGGACACGCGAAGCACAGATACGCAGTATTTT. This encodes CSSRDTRSTDTQYF.

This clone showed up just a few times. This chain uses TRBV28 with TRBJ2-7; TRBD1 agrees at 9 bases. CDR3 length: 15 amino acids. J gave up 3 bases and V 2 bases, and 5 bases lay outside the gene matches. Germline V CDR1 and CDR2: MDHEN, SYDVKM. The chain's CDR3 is CASSLPGTGSYEQYF. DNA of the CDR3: TGTGCCAGCAGTTTACCCGGGACAGGGAGCTACGAGCAGTACTTC.

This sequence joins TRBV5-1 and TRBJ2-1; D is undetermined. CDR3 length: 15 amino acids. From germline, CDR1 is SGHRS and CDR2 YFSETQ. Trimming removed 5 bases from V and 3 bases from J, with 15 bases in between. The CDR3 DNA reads TGCGCCAGCAGTCAAACTAATTCCTACTACAATGAGCAGTTCTTC. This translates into CASSQTNSYYNEQFF.

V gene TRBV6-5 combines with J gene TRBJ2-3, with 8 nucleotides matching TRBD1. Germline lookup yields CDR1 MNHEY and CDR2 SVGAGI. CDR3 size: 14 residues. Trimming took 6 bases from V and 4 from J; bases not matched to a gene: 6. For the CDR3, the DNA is TGTGCCAGCAGAACAGGGGGTTTCCCAGATACGCAGTATTTT. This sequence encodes CASRTGGFPDTQYF.

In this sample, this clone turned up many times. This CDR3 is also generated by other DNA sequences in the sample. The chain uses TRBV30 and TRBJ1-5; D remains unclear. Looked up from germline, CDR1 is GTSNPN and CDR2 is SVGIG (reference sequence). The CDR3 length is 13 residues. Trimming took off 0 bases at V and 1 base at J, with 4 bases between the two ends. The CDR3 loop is CAWSVRSNQPQHF. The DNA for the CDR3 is TGTGCCTGGAGTGTACGGAGCAATCAGCCCCAGCATTTT.

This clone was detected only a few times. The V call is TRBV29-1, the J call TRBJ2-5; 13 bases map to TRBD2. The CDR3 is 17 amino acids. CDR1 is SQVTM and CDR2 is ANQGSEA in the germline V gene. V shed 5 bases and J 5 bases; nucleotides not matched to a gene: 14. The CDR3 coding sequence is TGCAGCGTTCAAAAAAGACTAGCGGGGGGCCAGGGTGAGACCCAGTACTTC. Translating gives CSVQKRLAGGQGETQYF.

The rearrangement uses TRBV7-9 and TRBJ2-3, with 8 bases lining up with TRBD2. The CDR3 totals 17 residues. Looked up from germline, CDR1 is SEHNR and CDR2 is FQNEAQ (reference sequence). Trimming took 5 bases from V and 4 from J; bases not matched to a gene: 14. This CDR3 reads CASSPRGGSGVADTQYF. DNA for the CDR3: TGTGCCAGCAGCCCCCGAGGCGGTAGCGGGGTTGCAGATACGCAGTATTTT.

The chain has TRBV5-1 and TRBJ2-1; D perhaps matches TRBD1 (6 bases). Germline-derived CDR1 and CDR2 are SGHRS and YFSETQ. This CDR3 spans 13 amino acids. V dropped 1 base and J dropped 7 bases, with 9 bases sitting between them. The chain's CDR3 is CASSLPGANEQFF. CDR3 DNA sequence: TGCGCCAGCAGCTTGCCAGGGGCGAATGAGCAGTTCTTC.

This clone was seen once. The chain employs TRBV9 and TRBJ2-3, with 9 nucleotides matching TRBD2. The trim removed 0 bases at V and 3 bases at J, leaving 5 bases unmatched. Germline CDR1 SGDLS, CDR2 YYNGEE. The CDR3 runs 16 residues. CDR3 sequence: CASSVGASGATDTQYF. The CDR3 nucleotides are TGTGCCAGCAGCGTAGGTGCTAGCGGGGCAACAGATACGCAGTATTTT.

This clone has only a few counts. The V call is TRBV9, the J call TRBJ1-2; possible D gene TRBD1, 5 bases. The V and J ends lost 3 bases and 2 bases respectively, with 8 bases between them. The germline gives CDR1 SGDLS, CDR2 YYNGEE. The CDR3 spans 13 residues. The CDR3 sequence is CASSADRNYGYTF. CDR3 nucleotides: TGTGCCAGCAGCGCCGACAGAAACTATGGCTACACCTTC.

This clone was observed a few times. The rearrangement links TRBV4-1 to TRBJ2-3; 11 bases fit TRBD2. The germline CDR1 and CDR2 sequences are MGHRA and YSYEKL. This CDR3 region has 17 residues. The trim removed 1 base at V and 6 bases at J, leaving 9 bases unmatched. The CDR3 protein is CASSQAHSGGAWDTQYF. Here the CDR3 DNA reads TGCGCCAGCAGCCAAGCTCATAGCGGGGGGGCTTGGGATACGCAGTATTTT.

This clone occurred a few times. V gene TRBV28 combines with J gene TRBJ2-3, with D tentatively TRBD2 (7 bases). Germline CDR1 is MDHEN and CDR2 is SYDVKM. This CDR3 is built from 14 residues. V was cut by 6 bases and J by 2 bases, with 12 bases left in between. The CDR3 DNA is TGTGCCAGCAGCGGCGGGGGCAACACAGATACGCAGTATTTT. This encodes CASSGGGNTDTQYF.

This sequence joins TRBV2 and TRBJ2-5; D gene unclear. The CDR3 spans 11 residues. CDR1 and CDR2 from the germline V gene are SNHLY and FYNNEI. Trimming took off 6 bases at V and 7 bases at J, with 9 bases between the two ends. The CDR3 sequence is CASRSTRTQYF. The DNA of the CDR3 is TGTGCCAGCAGAAGCACGCGGACCCAGTACTTC.

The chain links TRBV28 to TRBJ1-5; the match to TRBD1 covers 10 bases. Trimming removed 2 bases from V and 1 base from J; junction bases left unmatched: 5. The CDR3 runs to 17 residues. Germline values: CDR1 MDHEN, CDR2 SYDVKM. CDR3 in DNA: TGTGCCAGCAGTTTAGGGGTGGACAGGGGGAGCAATCAGCCCCAGCATTTT. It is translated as CASSLGVDRGSNQPQHF.